The clone carrying this T cell receptor beta chain was observed at least ten times. Its antigen is undetermined. The sample originates from a study of response to subunit inactivated influenza vaccine. From germline, CDR1 is MGHDK and CDR2 SYGVNS. The CDR3 is made up of 13 amino acids. Trimming took off 8 bases at V and 4 bases at J, with 14 bases between the two ends. Broader study findings: Authors suggested that a seasonal influenza vaccination recruits few new T cells each time.

TCRdb used MiXCR to reprocess the RT-PCR reads, holding one entry per CDR3 protein. The sample consists of around 530,000 distinct CDR3 sequences, 15% to 20% of them appearing once. The rearrangement uses TRBV25-1 and TRBJ1-2; D remains ambiguous. Sample: CD4+ T cells sorted from PBMCs, taken less than 30 months after vaccination. This clonotype originated in a man aged 50 to 69 who received an inactivated influenza vaccine. The CDR3 nucleotides are TGTGCCAGCTCCGGACGGGGAACCTATGGCTACACCTTC. Translation: CASSGRGTYGYTF.